Shown below are 5 T cell receptor beta chains from a single sample sequenced in a study of blood T cells in healthy people across ages. Using a J-beta primer mix together with a sample-barcoded 5' primer, a second PCR was run for about 6 to 11 cycles. Each CDR3 protein gets one entry after TCRdb re-called the 5' RACE reads with MiXCR. The sample comprises some 1.5 million distinct CDR3 sequences, approximately 39% of which are singletons, and under 5% rests with the top ten. The material sequenced was blood. The receptors were gathered from a woman aged 18-35 years in good health.

This clonotype was found once. J is TRBJ1-1 and V is TRBV28; D unclear. CDR3 length equals 13 residues. Germline CDR1 is MDHEN and CDR2 is SYDVKM. Trimming took 7 bases from V and 4 from J, leaving 13 bases between them. The CDR3 coding sequence is TGTGCCAGCATAACCTCCACCATCACTGAAGCTTTCTTT. This encodes CASITSTITEAFF.

In this sample, this clonotype turned up a few times. The chain links TRBV14 to TRBJ2-1; 7 nucleotides agree with TRBD2. V gave up 4 bases and J gave up 2 bases; unmatched junction bases: 11. The CDR3 is made up of 17 amino acids. Germline CDR1 and CDR2: SGHDN and FVKESK. This CDR3 reads CASSPPSGRGAYNEQFF. The CDR3 nucleotides read TGTGCCAGCAGCCCCCCGTCTGGACGGGGGGCCTACAATGAGCAGTTCTTC.

This clonotype has more than one count but fewer than ten. V is TRBV20-1 and J is TRBJ1-1; D not certain. The CDR3 sequence is 12 residues long. Germline V gene lookup returns CDR1 DFQATT and CDR2 SNEGSKA (reference sequence). The ends were cut back, 6 bases at V and 3 bases at J, with 11 bases in the middle. CDR3 region: CSAHAVDTEAFF. The CDR3, as DNA: TGCAGTGCACACGCAGTGGACACTGAAGCTTTCTTT.

The sample holds a few counts of this clonotype. CDR3 sequence: CASSQRKPGFGVGYTF. The CDR3 bases are TGCGCCAGCAGCCAACGTAAGCCTGGCTTCGGCGTTGGCTACACCTTC. The V call is TRBV4-1, the J call TRBJ1-2; D is ambiguous. This CDR3 is built from 16 residues. From germline, CDR1 is MGHRA and CDR2 YSYEKL. Trimming took 2 bases from V and 7 from J, leaving 20 bases between them.

This clonotype was found once. The CDR3 is CASSLSLTSRGTQYF. The CDR3 DNA follows: TGTGCCAGCAGCCTAAGCCTTACATCGCGAGGGACGCAGTATTTT. The V gene is TRBV3-1, the J gene TRBJ2-3; tentatively, D is TRBD2 (5 bases). This CDR3 is 15 amino acids long. V lost 4 bases and J lost 9, with 20 bases in between. From germline, CDR1 is LGHDT and CDR2 YNNKEL (reference sequence).